Presented here are 14 T cell receptor beta chains from one specimen sequenced in a study of neurological immune-mediated disorders. TCRdb reanalysed the 5' RACE reads using MiXCR and keeps one entry per CDR3 protein. Of under 75,000 distinct CDR3 sequences listed, roughly 3% are singletons. Input material: PBMCs. The receptors derive from a woman aged 50 to 65 with multiple sclerosis.

This clonotype was seen at least ten times. This chain connects TRBV10-3 to TRBJ1-1; D remains ambiguous. The germline gives CDR1 ENHRY, CDR2 SYGVKD. This CDR3 region has 13 residues. V dropped 3 bases and J dropped 6 bases, with 11 bases sitting between them. This CDR3 is CAISDRGGPEAFF. In DNA, the CDR3 is TGTGCCATCAGTGATCGCGGAGGCCCTGAAGCTTTCTTT.

This clonotype was seen repeatedly, ten times or more. The V and J genes are TRBV29-1 and TRBJ2-7; 13 nucleotides line up with TRBD2. J gave up 3 bases and V 4 bases, and 3 bases lay outside the gene matches. Germline lookup yields CDR1 SQVTM and CDR2 ANQGSEA. The CDR3 is made up of 14 amino acids. CDR3 in amino acids: CSVGGTSGNYEQYF. For the CDR3, the DNA is TGCAGCGTTGGCGGGACTAGCGGGAACTACGAGCAGTACTTC.

This clonotype appeared many times. This rearrangement joins TRBV20-1 to TRBJ2-1; 8 nucleotides align to TRBD2. The CDR3 extends over 17 amino acids. V lost 5 bases and J lost 8; bases outside the gene matches: 20. From germline, CDR1 is DFQATT and CDR2 SNEGSKA (reference sequence). The CDR3 loop is CSAPSPTGGGFWDEQFF. CDR3 DNA: TGCAGTGCTCCGAGTCCGACGGGGGGGGGTTTTTGGGATGAGCAGTTCTTC.

This clonotype occurred many times. This chain links TRBV5-6 with TRBJ2-5, with 7 bases that match TRBD1. This CDR3 comprises 14 residues. CDR1 is SGHDT and CDR2 is YYEEEE in the germline V gene. With 0 bases clipped from V and 3 bases from J, the junction kept 2 bases outside the gene matches. The CDR3, as DNA: TGTGCCAGCAGCTTGGCGACAGGGAAAGAGACCCAGTACTTC. Translation gives CASSLATGKETQYF.

This clonotype was counted at least ten times. The gene calls are TRBV10-3 and TRBJ2-5, with D possibly being TRBD2 (6 bases). The V end lost 4 bases, the J end lost 5 bases, and 11 bases lay between the germline ends. The CDR3 totals 13 residues. The germline gives CDR1 ENHRY, CDR2 SYGVKD. CDR3 nucleotide sequence: TGTGCCATCAGTGCGGGGGTGTTCGAGACCCAGTACTTC. Amino acid sequence: CAISAGVFETQYF.

This clonotype has at least ten counts. The J gene is TRBJ2-5, the V gene TRBV5-1, with TRBD2 matching 7 bases. The ends lost 7 bases at V and 4 bases at J; junction bases unmatched: 16. The CDR3 runs to 16 residues. Germline assignment: CDR1 SGHRS and CDR2 YFSETQ. Here the CDR3 DNA reads TGCGCCAGCGGCTCGGGTCCAGCGGGAAATCGAGAGACCCAGTACTTC. It codes for CASGSGPAGNRETQYF. Looking up the rest from reference TRBV5-1 and TRBJ2-5 gives the full variable domain: KAGVTQTPRYLIKTRGQQVTLSCSPISGHRSVSWYQQTPGQGLQFLFEYFSETQRNKGNFPGRFSGRQFSNSRSEMNVSTLELGDSALYLCASGSGPAGNRETQYFGPGTRLLVL.

To note about this clonotype: A read error is possible here, since a much larger clone lies one base away. The conserved phenylalanine or tryptophan normally closing the CDR3 is absent here, so this likely arose from a read error. J is TRBJ2-7 and V is TRBV27, with TRBD1 matching over 7 bases. J was trimmed by 3 bases and V by 0 bases; bases with no gene match: 5. This CDR3 comprises 15 residues. Per germline, CDR1 MNHEY and CDR2 SMNVEV (reference sequence). CDR3 DNA sequence: TGTGCCAGCAGTTTATCTTCAGGGGGAGTCTACGAGCAGTACTGC. Encoded protein: CASSLSSGGVYEQYC.

This clonotype was seen at least ten times. The chain combines TRBV29-1 with TRBJ2-3; TRBD1 is a possible D gene (5 bases). V shed 6 bases and J shed 10 bases, with 17 bases lying between them. This CDR3 comprises 12 residues. Germline CDR1 SQVTM, CDR2 ANQGSEA. The CDR3 nucleotides are TGCAGCGTCGACCTCCAGGGAAAGGCGCAGTATTTT. It specifies CSVDLQGKAQYF.

The table lists this clonotype with a few counts. V usage is TRBV20-1 and J usage is TRBJ2-2; D gene ambiguous. CDR3 length equals 11 residues. Germline-derived CDR1 and CDR2 are DFQATT and SNEGSKA (reference sequence). V was shortened by 1 base and J by 9 bases, with 6 bases between the two germline ends. The CDR3 DNA is TGCAGTGCTAGAGGTAGCCGGGAGCTGTTTTTT. Its protein is CSARGSRELFF.

With respect to this clonotype: One base away lies a much larger clone, so this may be a sequencing read error. The CDR3 sequence: CASSGGRPTYGQYF. In DNA form, the CDR3 reads TGTGCCAGCAGTGGGGGGCGACCTACCTACGGGCAGTACTTC. The chain couples TRBV6-2 or TRBV6-3 to TRBJ2-7; D might be TRBD1 or TRBD2, each matching 6 bases. The CDR3 loop spans 14 amino acids. The germline V gene has CDR1 MNHEY and CDR2 SVGEGT.

This clonotype was observed many times. As DNA, the CDR3 is TGTGCCAGCAGTTCCCTGTACCGGCGGTTCTTC. This codes for CASSSLYRRFF. The rearrangement uses TRBV28 and TRBJ2-1; D is uncertain. With 4 bases removed from V and 15 bases from J, the gap between germline ends came to 13 bases. Germline V gives CDR1 MDHEN, CDR2 SYDVKM. The CDR3 covers 11 residues.

Many counts were recorded for this clonotype. The V and J genes are TRBV12-3 or TRBV12-4 and TRBJ2-7; tentative D call: TRBD1 (6 bases). CDR3 length: 14 amino acids. Trimming removed 6 bases at V and 5 bases at J, with 17 bases between. CDR3 amino acids: CASRQGSPRDEQYF. The DNA for the CDR3 is TGTGCCAGCAGACAGGGTAGCCCTAGGGACGAGCAGTACTTC.

This clonotype was recorded at least ten times. The V gene is TRBV7-8, the J gene TRBJ2-7, with D uncertain. Deletions cut 2 bases from V and 0 bases from J, with 8 bases between. In germline, CDR1 is SGHVS, CDR2 FQNEAQ. The CDR3 has 14 residues. CDR3: CASSLRRSSYEQYV. CDR3 nucleotides: TGTGCCAGCAGCTTACGTCGGAGCTCCTACGAGCAGTACGTC.

The table lists this clonotype with many counts. This chain uses TRBV15 with TRBJ2-5; tentatively, D is TRBD2 (5 bases). The CDR3 has 19 residues. V lost 0 bases and J lost 1, with 21 bases in between. CDR1 and CDR2 (germline): LNHNV, YYDKDF (reference sequence). CDR3 nucleotide sequence: TGTGCCACCAGCAGAGATTTCGGTCAGTGGAAGCGGACCCAAGAGACCCAGTACTTC. It is translated as CATSRDFGQWKRTQETQYF. The full variable domain, with the rest looked up from reference TRBV15 and TRBJ2-5, is DAMVIQNPRYQVTQFGKPVTLSCSQTLNHNVMYWYQQKSSQAPKLLFHYYDKDFNNEADTPDNFQSRRPNTSFCFLDIRSPGLGDTAMYLCATSRDFGQWKRTQETQYFGPGTRLLVL.